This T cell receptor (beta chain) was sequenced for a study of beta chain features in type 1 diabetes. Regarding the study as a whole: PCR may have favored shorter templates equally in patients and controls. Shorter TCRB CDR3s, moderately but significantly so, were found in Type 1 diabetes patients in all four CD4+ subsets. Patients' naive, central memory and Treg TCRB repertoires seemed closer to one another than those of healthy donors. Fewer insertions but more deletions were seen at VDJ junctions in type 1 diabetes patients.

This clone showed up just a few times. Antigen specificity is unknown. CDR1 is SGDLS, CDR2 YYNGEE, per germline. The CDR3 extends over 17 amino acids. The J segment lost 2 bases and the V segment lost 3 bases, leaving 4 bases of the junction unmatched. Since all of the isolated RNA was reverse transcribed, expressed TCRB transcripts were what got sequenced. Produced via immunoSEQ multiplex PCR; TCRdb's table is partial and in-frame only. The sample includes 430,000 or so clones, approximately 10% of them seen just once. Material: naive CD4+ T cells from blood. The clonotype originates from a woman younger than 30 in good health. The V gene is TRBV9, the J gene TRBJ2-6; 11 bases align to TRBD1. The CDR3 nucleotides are TGTGCCAGCAGCGCCGGGACAGGGGGACCTGGGGCCAACGTCCTGACTTTC. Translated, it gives CASSAGTGGPGANVLTF. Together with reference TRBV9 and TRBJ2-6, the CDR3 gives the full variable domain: DSGVTQTPKHLITATGQRVTLRCSPRSGDLSVYWYQQSLDQGLQFLIQYYNGEERAKGNILERFSAQQFPDLHSELNLSSLELGDSALYFCASSAGTGGPGANVLTFGAGSRLTVL.